The next 10 T cell receptor beta chains were all read from a single sample in a study of graft-versus-host responses after intestinal transplantation. Assay: immunoSEQ multiplex PCR; the TCRdb copy retains only in-frame clones and omits some. Of under 20,000 clones in the sample, just under 95% were seen once. Material: PBMCs, obtained 23 days after intestinal transplant. The receptors shown here come from a human patient who received an intestinal transplant, so some T cells may come from the graft donor.

This clone was counted a single time. The chain is built from TRBV7-9 and TRBJ2-1; D gene unclear. CDR1 and CDR2 from the germline V gene are SEHNR and FQNEAQ (reference sequence). Between the trimmed V and J ends, which lost 4 bases and 5 bases, there was a span of 9 bases. This CDR3 has 13 residues. The CDR3 loop reads CASSSPADNEQFF. The CDR3 coding sequence is TGTGCCAGCAGCTCCCCGGCTGACAATGAGCAGTTCTTC. Full variable domain (rest looked up from reference TRBV7-9 and TRBJ2-1): DTGVSQNPRHKITKRGQNVTFRCDPISEHNRLYWYRQTLGQGPEFLTYFQNEAQLEKSRLLSDRFSAERPKGSFSTLEIQRTEQGDSAMYLCASSSPADNEQFFGPGTRLTVL.

The V call is TRBV7-9, the J call TRBJ2-7; weak D call: TRBD2 (6 bases). This CDR3 contains 14 residues. V was cut by 5 bases and J by 2 bases, with 13 bases left in between. CDR1 SEHNR and CDR2 FQNEAQ come from the germline V gene (reference sequence). The CDR3 loop reads CASSPGTQPYEQYF. The CDR3 DNA follows: TGTGCCAGCAGCCCCGGGACTCAGCCCTACGAGCAGTACTTC.

V is TRBV4-3 and J is TRBJ1-4; unclear D gene. From germline, CDR1 is LGHNA and CDR2 YSLEER. With 1 base removed from V and 11 bases from J, the gap between germline ends came to 11 bases. The CDR3 has 13 amino acids. DNA for the CDR3: TGCGCCAGCAGCCAAGTCCGGTCGGAGAAACTGTTTTTT. Its translation: CASSQVRSEKLFF.

This rearrangement joins TRBV7-2 to TRBJ2-7; tentative D call: TRBD1 (6 bases). V gave up 3 bases and J gave up 4 bases, with 13 bases separating them. Germline CDR1 reads SGHTA; CDR2 reads FQGNSA. This CDR3 comprises 14 residues. CDR3: CASSLWQGNYEQYF. Here the CDR3 DNA reads TGTGCCAGCAGCTTGTGGCAGGGGAATTACGAGCAGTACTTC.

For this clone: Since no conserved phenylalanine or tryptophan closes the CDR3, a read error is the likely cause. This chain joins TRBV6-1 and TRBJ1-1; D is undetermined. From germline, CDR1 is MNHNS and CDR2 SASEGT. Trimming took off 8 bases at V and 0 bases at J, with 4 bases between the two ends. This CDR3 comprises 11 residues. This CDR3 is CASGLNTEAFL. The DNA of the CDR3 is TGTGCCAGCGGGCTGAACACTGAAGCTTTCCTT.

The genes are TRBV5-8 and TRBJ1-5, with D uncertain. The V end lost 1 base, the J end lost 5 bases, and 7 bases lay between the germline ends. The CDR3 spans 13 residues. Per germline, CDR1 SGHTS and CDR2 YDEGEE. The CDR3 is CASSLYQYQPQHF. The CDR3 DNA is TGTGCCAGCAGCTTGTATCAGTATCAGCCCCAGCATTTT.

The chain couples TRBV27 to TRBJ1-1, with TRBD1 identical over 10 bases. V lost 6 bases to trimming and J lost 5 bases; unmatched junction nucleotides: 12. This CDR3 is built from 16 residues. Germline CDR1 is MNHEY and CDR2 is SMNVEV (reference sequence). CDR3 DNA sequence: TGTGCCAGCAGACCATGGGACAGGGGTTGGGTTACTGAAGCTTTCTTT. Encoded protein: CASRPWDRGWVTEAFF.

The V call is TRBV14, the J call TRBJ2-1, with D tentatively TRBD2 (7 bases). V lost 0 bases, J lost 10 bases, and 22 bases lay in between. From germline, CDR1 is SGHDN and CDR2 FVKESK. CDR3 length: 17 amino acids. This CDR3 is CASSQDGGASGGKEQFF. CDR3 coding DNA: TGTGCCAGCAGCCAAGATGGGGGGGCTAGCGGAGGGAAGGAGCAGTTCTTC.

V gene TRBV6-6 combines with J gene TRBJ1-5, with D unclear. V dropped 2 bases and J dropped 2 bases, with 4 bases sitting between them. The germline V gene encodes CDR1 MNHNY and CDR2 SVGAGI (reference sequence). This CDR3 has 13 amino acids. Written as DNA, the CDR3 is TGTGCCAGCAGTTACCTAGGCAATCAGCCCCAGCATTTT. Translated, it gives CASSYLGNQPQHF.

This sequence joins TRBV7-2 and TRBJ1-1; D unclear. The germline gives CDR1 SGHTA, CDR2 FQGNSA. V was shortened by 6 bases and J by 3 bases, with 5 bases between the two germline ends. This CDR3 spans 11 amino acids. The CDR3 coding sequence is TGTGCCAGCAGTTCGGACACTGAAGCTTTCTTT. Translation: CASSSDTEAFF.